Below are 19 T cell receptor beta chains sequenced from a single sample in a study of shared clonotypes between healthy human individuals. Generated by immunoSEQ multiplex PCR, the TCRdb table keeps only in-frame clones and is missing some. The sample lists 2 million to 2.5 million clones, roughly 95% occurring once. Sequences were obtained from naive CD4+ T cells sorted from blood. Subset reported: CD45RA+ positively selected. All receptors come from a man younger than 35 in good health.

The DNA for the CDR3 is TGTGCCAGCAGCCTGGACAGAGTGAACACCGGGGAGCTGTTTTTT. Its protein is CASSLDRVNTGELFF. This chain links TRBV25-1 with TRBJ2-2; TRBD1 is a possible D gene (6 bases). The CDR3 sequence is 15 residues long. The V and J ends lost 6 bases and 1 base respectively, with 12 bases between them. CDR1 MGHDK and CDR2 SYGVNS come from the germline V gene.

This clone appeared once. The chain couples TRBV6-1 to TRBJ2-3; no definite D call. With 0 bases removed from V and 6 bases from J, the gap between germline ends came to 10 bases. Per the germline V gene, CDR1 is MNHNS and CDR2 is SASEGT. This CDR3 is 14 amino acids long. The CDR3 spells CASSEAGLGDTQYF. The CDR3 DNA sequence: TGTGCCAGCAGTGAAGCAGGGCTGGGGGATACGCAGTATTTT.

The genes are TRBV19 and TRBJ2-5, with a tentative D call TRBD2 (6 bases). The CDR3 runs to 18 residues. Germline CDR1 is LNHDA and CDR2 is SQIVND (reference sequence). The germline V and J ends were trimmed by 1 base and 1 base, with 19 bases remaining between them. CDR3 nucleotide sequence: TGTGCCAGTAGTATAGCGTTTCCGGCTAGCGCCTCCCAAGAGACCCAGTACTTC. Its protein product is CASSIAFPASASQETQYF.

On this clone: Other DNA sequences within the sample encode an identical CDR3. CDR3 protein: CASSRGGNQPQHF. Here the CDR3 DNA reads TGTGCCAGCAGTAGAGGGGGCAATCAGCCCCAGCATTTT. The chain links TRBV7-2 to TRBJ1-5, with a weak D call TRBD1 (5 bases). Germline V gives CDR1 SGHTA, CDR2 FQGNSA. V gave up 6 bases and J gave up 2 bases, with 8 bases separating them. The length of the CDR3 is 13 residues.

The chain carries TRBV28 and TRBJ2-7; the D gene is possibly TRBD1 (6 bases). Trimming pared 6 bases from V and 4 bases from J, leaving 16 bases between. The CDR3 spans 14 residues. The V gene's germline CDR1 is MDHEN and CDR2 SYDVKM. CDR3 in amino acids: CASSPRQVSYEQYF. The CDR3 DNA follows: TGTGCCAGCAGCCCCCGACAGGTTTCGTACGAGCAGTACTTC.

As DNA, the CDR3 is TGTGCCAGCAGCAGACGAGTCCTCTATGGCTACACCTTC. It codes for CASSRRVLYGYTF. The chain combines TRBV7-2 with TRBJ1-2; D not resolved. V was trimmed by 5 bases and J by 4 bases, leaving 11 bases between them. Per the germline V gene, CDR1 is SGHTA and CDR2 is FQGNSA. The CDR3 sequence is 13 residues long. The variable domain in full, completed from reference TRBV7-2 and TRBJ1-2, reads GAGVSQSPSNKVTEKGKDVELRCDPISGHTALYWYRQSLGQGLEFLIYFQGNSAPDKSGLPSDRFSAERTGGSVSTLTIQRTQQEDSAVYLCASSRRVLYGYTFGSGTRLTVV.

The chain links TRBV19 to TRBJ1-6, with 8 bases aligning to TRBD1. CDR1 and CDR2 from the germline V gene are LNHDA and SQIVND (reference sequence). V gave up 3 bases and J gave up 2 bases; unmatched junction bases: 0. This CDR3 has 15 residues. CDR3 bases: TGTGCCAGTAGTATGACAGGGGCCTATAATTCACCCCTCCACTTT. Its protein is CASSMTGAYNSPLHF. Full variable domain (missing parts from reference TRBV19 and TRBJ1-6): DGGITQSPKYLFRKEGQNVTLSCEQNLNHDAMYWYRQDPGQGLRLIYYSQIVNDFQKGDIAEGYSVSREKKESFPLTVTSAQKNPTAFYLCASSMTGAYNSPLHFGNGTRLTVT.

The chain joins TRBV9 to TRBJ1-5; the D is unclear. V was cut by 4 bases and J by 4 bases, with 3 bases left in between. Germline CDR1 SGDLS, CDR2 YYNGEE. This CDR3 is 11 amino acids long. The CDR3 DNA is TGTGCCAGCAGCTTTAATCAGCCCCAGCATTTT. This codes for CASSFNQPQHF.

This clone was found once. Other DNA sequences from this sample encode an identical CDR3 as well. The gene calls are TRBV5-1 and TRBJ1-3; D gene uncertain. Between the trimmed V and J ends, which lost 0 bases and 0 bases, there was a span of 7 bases. This CDR3 spans 15 amino acids. From germline, CDR1 is SGHRS and CDR2 YFSETQ. CDR3 sequence: CASSLDRFSGNTIYF. The CDR3 DNA follows: TGCGCCAGCAGCTTGGATAGGTTCTCTGGAAACACCATATATTTT.

This chain joins TRBV18 and TRBJ2-7, with TRBD1 matching 7 bases. CDR1 is KGHSH, CDR2 LQKENI, per germline. The CDR3 is 15 amino acids. The junction had 7 bases not matched to a gene; V was cut back by 4 bases and J by 1 base. In DNA form, the CDR3 reads TGTGCCAGCTCACAAACCGCAGGGGGTTCCTACGAGCAGTACTTC. Its protein product is CASSQTAGGSYEQYF. Drawing the rest from reference TRBV18 and TRBJ2-7, the complete variable domain is NAGVMQNPRHLVRRRGQEARLRCSPMKGHSHVYWYRQLPEEGLKFMVYLQKENIIDESGMPKERFSAEFPKEGPSILRIQQVVRGDSAAYFCASSQTAGGSYEQYFGPGTRLTVT.

The V call is TRBV10-3, the J call TRBJ1-2; D not resolved. CDR1 and CDR2 (germline): ENHRY, SYGVKD. Trimming shortened V by 3 bases and J by 6 bases, and 11 bases separated the two germline ends. CDR3 length equals 13 residues. DNA for the CDR3: TGTGCCATCAGTGATATGCGCCAGGATGGCTACACCTTC. Translating gives CAISDMRQDGYTF.

This sequence joins TRBV2 and TRBJ1-2, with D perhaps matching TRBD1 (5 bases). Trimming removed 11 bases at V and 8 bases at J, with 24 bases between. This CDR3 has 14 residues. Germline V gives CDR1 SNHLY, CDR2 FYNNEI. Written as DNA, the CDR3 is TGTGCCGGACGATATGGGACCGCTGCCAAAGGCTACACCTTC. Translating it yields CAGRYGTAAKGYTF.

This clone has just one count. This sequence joins TRBV27 and TRBJ2-2, with 11 nucleotides matching TRBD2. Germline CDR1 is MNHEY and CDR2 is SMNVEV (reference sequence). Germline trimming cut 3 bases from V and 3 bases from J; bases unmatched to any gene: 6. The CDR3 covers 17 residues. The CDR3 loop is CASSLVAGGPYTGELFF. CDR3 coding DNA: TGTGCCAGCAGTTTGGTAGCGGGAGGGCCTTACACCGGGGAGCTGTTTTTT.

This rearrangement joins TRBV7-6 to TRBJ2-2; the match to TRBD2 covers 13 bases. The length of the CDR3 is 17 residues. Per germline, CDR1 SGHVS and CDR2 FNYEAQ. V lost 4 bases to trimming and J lost 7 bases; unmatched junction nucleotides: 9. CDR3 bases: TGTGCCAGCAGCTCACGGACTAGCGGGAGATTTGGCGGGGAGCTGTTTTTT. The encoded protein is CASSSRTSGRFGGELFF. Filled out from reference TRBV7-6 and TRBJ2-2, the complete variable domain reads GAGVSQSPRYKVTKRGQDVALRCDPISGHVSLYWYRQALGQGPEFLTYFNYEAQQDKSGLPNDRFSAERPEGSISTLTIQRTEQRDSAMYRCASSSRTSGRFGGELFFGEGSRLTVL.

As to this clone: Other DNA sequences in the sample encode the same CDR3. The chain uses TRBV30 and TRBJ1-5, with 7 bases that match TRBD1. Germline V gene data show CDR1 as GTSNPN and CDR2 as SVGIG (reference sequence). CDR3 length: 13 amino acids. Unmatched junction bases numbered 2, after V lost 0 bases and J lost 6 bases. The CDR3, as DNA: TGTGCCTGGAGTGTACAGGGGAGTCAGCCCCAGCATTTT. It encodes CAWSVQGSQPQHF.

As for this clone: Within the sample, other DNA sequences also encode this same CDR3. The chain carries TRBV6-6 and TRBJ2-2; D remains unclear. The germline V gene has CDR1 MNHNY and CDR2 SVGAGI (reference sequence). V lost 6 bases and J 5 bases, leaving 4 bases between the germline ends. The CDR3 loop spans 11 amino acids. CDR3 nucleotide sequence: TGTGCCAGCAGGACGACCGGGGAGCTGTTTTTT. Translating gives CASRTTGELFF.

This chain uses TRBV7-2 with TRBJ1-1, with D possibly TRBD1 on 6 matching bases. V lost 3 bases and J 8 bases, leaving 10 bases between the germline ends. The CDR3 loop spans 12 amino acids. Germline CDR1 SGHTA, CDR2 FQGNSA. The CDR3 sequence: CASSLGGWEAFF. CDR3 DNA: TGTGCCAGCAGCTTGGGGGGCTGGGAAGCTTTCTTT.

This clone was counted between two and nine times. This chain connects TRBV7-9 to TRBJ1-4; D gene unclear. The CDR3 is 12 amino acids. Between the trimmed V and J ends, which lost 1 base and 7 bases, there was a span of 4 bases. The germline V gene has CDR1 SEHNR and CDR2 FQNEAQ (reference sequence). The CDR3 sequence is CASSLVSEKLFF. The CDR3 DNA follows: TGTGCCAGCAGCTTAGTCAGTGAAAAACTGTTTTTT.

The chain is built from TRBV7-9 and TRBJ2-5; D might be TRBD1 or TRBD2, each matching 5 bases. Trimming left V 5 bases short and J 5 bases short, with 18 bases between. The CDR3 is 15 amino acids. The germline CDR1 and CDR2 sequences are SEHNR and FQNEAQ (reference sequence). CDR3: CASSAAPIEGETQYF. CDR3 DNA: TGTGCCAGCAGCGCGGCCCCGATAGAGGGGGAGACCCAGTACTTC.